This is a list of T cell receptor beta chains from one sample in a study of monozygotic twins with inflammatory bowel disease. TCRdb reworked the 5' RACE reads into one entry per CDR3 protein, no DNA. In all, the sample yields about 300,000 distinct CDR3 sequences. Sequencing input: blood. These receptors all come from a human donor with ulcerative colitis or Crohn's disease, or a healthy co-twin of an affected twin (not recorded which). Each CDR3 is given with its conserved first and last residue. Fields, in order: J gene, V gene, CDR3 protein.

j_call: TRBJ2-1; v_call: TRBV4-3; cdr3_aa: CASSQVYIGDEQFF
j_call: TRBJ1-4; v_call: TRBV12-3/TRBV12-4; cdr3_aa: CASTPAGGGVEKLFF
j_call: TRBJ1-4; v_call: TRBV6-5; cdr3_aa: CASSYSGLTNEKLFF
j_call: TRBJ2-7; v_call: TRBV7-9; cdr3_aa: CASSPGRSYEQYF
j_call: TRBJ2-1; v_call: TRBV6-2/TRBV6-3; cdr3_aa: CASSNPGRSYNEQFF
j_call: TRBJ1-1; v_call: TRBV7-2; cdr3_aa: CASSQGFTEAFF
j_call: TRBJ2-7; v_call: TRBV27; cdr3_aa: CARSLWDRNYEQYF
j_call: TRBJ2-5; v_call: TRBV20-1; cdr3_aa: CSAPPAGRQQQETQYF
j_call: TRBJ1-4; v_call: TRBV28; cdr3_aa: CASNGGRSNEKLFF
j_call: TRBJ1-6; v_call: TRBV7-2; cdr3_aa: CALGANSPLHF
j_call: TRBJ2-7; v_call: TRBV7-8; cdr3_aa: CASRWRASYEQYF
j_call: TRBJ1-3; v_call: TRBV7-3; cdr3_aa: CASSRGSPSSGNTIYF
j_call: TRBJ2-2; v_call: TRBV12-3/TRBV12-4; cdr3_aa: CASSRSNTGELFF
j_call: TRBJ2-7; v_call: TRBV7-2; cdr3_aa: CASNENGVHYEQYF
j_call: TRBJ2-7; v_call: TRBV5-1; cdr3_aa: CASSWDDYEQYF
j_call: TRBJ2-7; v_call: TRBV2; cdr3_aa: CASSELRPLEYF
j_call: TRBJ1-6; v_call: TRBV30; cdr3_aa: CAGTGLRINGSPLHF
j_call: TRBJ2-3; v_call: TRBV24-1; cdr3_aa: CATSDYGQGSDTQYF
j_call: TRBJ1-1; v_call: TRBV6-5; cdr3_aa: CASRKGLKAFF
j_call: TRBJ2-1; v_call: TRBV12-3/TRBV12-4; cdr3_aa: CASSLDPLGSYNEQFF
j_call: TRBJ2-7; v_call: TRBV7-2; cdr3_aa: CASSLLRSYEQYF
j_call: TRBJ2-7; v_call: TRBV7-2; cdr3_aa: CASSYKQFFYEQYF
j_call: TRBJ1-2; v_call: TRBV4-2; cdr3_aa: CASSQDGTYGYTF
j_call: TRBJ1-1; v_call: TRBV27; cdr3_aa: CASTVGTGSPEAFF
j_call: TRBJ2-2; v_call: TRBV19; cdr3_aa: CASNPGLSYAGELFF
j_call: TRBJ2-5; v_call: TRBV12-3/TRBV12-4; cdr3_aa: CASRLGFRDRRETQYF
j_call: TRBJ2-7; v_call: TRBV4-2; cdr3_aa: CASSQEGGRLAYEQYF
j_call: TRBJ1-4; v_call: TRBV27; cdr3_aa: CASSFGGRGEKLFF
j_call: TRBJ1-2; v_call: TRBV24-1; cdr3_aa: CATSDRGQGEISLRGYTF
j_call: TRBJ1-4; v_call: TRBV12-3/TRBV12-4; cdr3_aa: CASSYGQGYSTNEKLFF
j_call: TRBJ1-2; v_call: TRBV5-6; cdr3_aa: CASSLDRDRTSYGYTF
j_call: TRBJ2-1; v_call: TRBV11-2; cdr3_aa: CASSVRDRVYNEQFF
j_call: TRBJ2-5; v_call: TRBV6-1; cdr3_aa: CASRQTGDQETQYF
j_call: TRBJ2-7; v_call: TRBV7-2; cdr3_aa: CASSRQGSGRTEQYF
j_call: TRBJ2-3; v_call: TRBV7-9; cdr3_aa: CASSQTGTTITDTQYF
j_call: TRBJ2-7; v_call: TRBV4-1; cdr3_aa: CASTRLAGNTYEQYF
j_call: TRBJ1-5; v_call: TRBV18; cdr3_aa: CASSPGGSLGNQPQHF
j_call: TRBJ2-7; v_call: TRBV28; cdr3_aa: CASNAGTLEQYF
j_call: TRBJ2-7; v_call: TRBV5-1; cdr3_aa: CASTPGDANYEQYF
j_call: TRBJ2-7; v_call: TRBV9; cdr3_aa: CASSVSSGSSYEQYF
j_call: TRBJ2-7; v_call: TRBV28; cdr3_aa: CATEISTGEQYF
j_call: TRBJ1-1; v_call: TRBV19; cdr3_aa: CASSIETGGLGTEAFF
j_call: TRBJ2-2; v_call: TRBV7-9; cdr3_aa: CASSLYSQGGAGELFF
j_call: TRBJ1-6; v_call: TRBV7-2; cdr3_aa: CASSLGQESPLHF
j_call: TRBJ2-4; v_call: TRBV20-1; cdr3_aa: CSARDQGLLQYF
j_call: TRBJ2-4; v_call: TRBV6-1; cdr3_aa: CASSTRTGVAKNIQYF
j_call: TRBJ1-1; v_call: TRBV20-1; cdr3_aa: CSADRVMNTEAFF
j_call: TRBJ1-4; v_call: TRBV5-5; cdr3_aa: CASSPLPPGGEKLFF
j_call: TRBJ2-4; v_call: TRBV12-3/TRBV12-4; cdr3_aa: CASSLAKTLVAKNIQYF
j_call: TRBJ2-3; v_call: TRBV5-6; cdr3_aa: CASSRGLAGGGGTDTQYF
j_call: TRBJ2-1; v_call: TRBV9; cdr3_aa: CASSLSSGFYNEQFF
j_call: TRBJ1-6; v_call: TRBV12-3/TRBV12-4; cdr3_aa: CASSAGTANSPLHF
j_call: TRBJ2-5; v_call: TRBV7-2; cdr3_aa: CASSLGLAGGPRETQYF